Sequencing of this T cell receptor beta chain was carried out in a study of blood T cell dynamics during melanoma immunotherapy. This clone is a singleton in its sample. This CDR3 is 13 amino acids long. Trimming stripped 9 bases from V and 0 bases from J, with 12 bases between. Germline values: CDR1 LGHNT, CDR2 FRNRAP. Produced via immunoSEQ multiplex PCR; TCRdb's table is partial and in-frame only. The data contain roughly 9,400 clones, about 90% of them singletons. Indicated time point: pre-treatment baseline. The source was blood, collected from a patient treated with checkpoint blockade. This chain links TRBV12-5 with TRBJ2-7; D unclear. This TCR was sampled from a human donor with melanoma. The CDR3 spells CASHGPNSYEQYF. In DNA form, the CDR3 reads TGTGCTAGCCACGGACCGAACTCCTACGAGCAGTACTTC.